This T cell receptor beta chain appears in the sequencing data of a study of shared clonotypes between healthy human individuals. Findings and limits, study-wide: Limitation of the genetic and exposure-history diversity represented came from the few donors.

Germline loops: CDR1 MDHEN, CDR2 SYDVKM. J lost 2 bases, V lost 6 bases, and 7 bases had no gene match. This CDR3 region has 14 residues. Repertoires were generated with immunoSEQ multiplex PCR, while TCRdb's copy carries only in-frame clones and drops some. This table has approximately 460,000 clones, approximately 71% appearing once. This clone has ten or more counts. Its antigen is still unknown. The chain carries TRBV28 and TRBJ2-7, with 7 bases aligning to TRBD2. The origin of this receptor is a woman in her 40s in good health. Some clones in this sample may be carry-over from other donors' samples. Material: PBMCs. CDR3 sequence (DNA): TGTGCCAGCAGGCCCGCTAGCGGAGCCTACGAGCAGTACTTC. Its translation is CASRPASGAYEQYF.